This T cell receptor beta chain was retrieved from a study of shared clonotypes between healthy human individuals. Study-level information: With ages of 18 to 49, the donors were a couple of women and three men. Study-level points and caveats: Sampling included only blood; tissue repertoires likely differ.

The germline V gene has CDR1 SGDLS and CDR2 YYNGEE. This CDR3 region has 14 residues. The germline V and J ends were trimmed by 0 bases and 1 base, with 8 bases remaining between them. In the case of this clone: Its target is unknown. Other DNA sequences in the same sample also yield this CDR3.

Execution of the assay was at deep level. Sequencing was performed with immunoSEQ multiplex PCR; in TCRdb, only in-frame clones are kept and a portion is missing. Altogether 2 million to 2.5 million clones are present, more than 85% being singletons, with the ten largest covering more than 1.5%. The naive CD8 fraction comprised CD45RO-negative cells positively selected for CCR7 and excluded terminally differentiated effector memory CD45RA+ cells. This clonotype was obtained from a man between 18 and 29 years old in good health. Some clones in this sample may be carry-over from other donors' samples. Sequenced material: naive CD8+ T cells from PBMCs. V is TRBV9 and J is TRBJ2-7; D is uncertain. CDR3 nucleotide sequence: TGTGCCAGCAGCGTAGTCCCGGGTTCCTACGAGCAGTACTTC. Amino acid sequence: CASSVVPGSYEQYF.